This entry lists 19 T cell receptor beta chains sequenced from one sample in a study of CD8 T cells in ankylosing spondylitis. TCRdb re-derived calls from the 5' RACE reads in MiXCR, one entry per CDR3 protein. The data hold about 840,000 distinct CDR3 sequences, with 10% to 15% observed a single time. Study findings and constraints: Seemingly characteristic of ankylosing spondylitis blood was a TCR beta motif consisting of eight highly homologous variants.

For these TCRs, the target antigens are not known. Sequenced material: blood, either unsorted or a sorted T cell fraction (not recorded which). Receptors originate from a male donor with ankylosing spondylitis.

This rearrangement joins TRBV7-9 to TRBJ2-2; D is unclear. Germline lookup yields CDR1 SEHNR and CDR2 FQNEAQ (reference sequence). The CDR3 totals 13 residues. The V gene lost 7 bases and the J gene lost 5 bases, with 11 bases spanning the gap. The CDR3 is CASKIGRTGELFF. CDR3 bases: TGTGCCAGCAAGATTGGCCGGACCGGGGAGCTGTTTTTT.

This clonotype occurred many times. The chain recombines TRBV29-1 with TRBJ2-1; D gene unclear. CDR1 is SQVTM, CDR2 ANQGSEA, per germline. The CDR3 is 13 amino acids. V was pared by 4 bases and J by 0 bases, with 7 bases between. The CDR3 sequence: CSVGRSSYNEQFF. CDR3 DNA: TGCAGCGTTGGCCGGAGCTCCTACAATGAGCAGTTCTTC.

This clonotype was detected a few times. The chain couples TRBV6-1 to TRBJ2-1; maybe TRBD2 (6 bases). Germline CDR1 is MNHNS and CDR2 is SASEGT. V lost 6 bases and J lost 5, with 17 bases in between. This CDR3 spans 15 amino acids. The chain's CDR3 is CASSQAGTSDNEQFF. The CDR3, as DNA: TGTGCCAGCAGCCAGGCCGGGACTTCAGACAATGAGCAGTTCTTC.

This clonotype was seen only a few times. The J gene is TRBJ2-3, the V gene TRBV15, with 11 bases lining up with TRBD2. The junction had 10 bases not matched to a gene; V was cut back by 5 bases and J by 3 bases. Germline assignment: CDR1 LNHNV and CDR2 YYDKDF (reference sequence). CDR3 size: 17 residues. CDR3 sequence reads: CATSGSTSGSGTDTQYF. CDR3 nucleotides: TGTGCCACCAGCGGGTCCACTAGCGGGAGTGGTACAGATACGCAGTATTTT.

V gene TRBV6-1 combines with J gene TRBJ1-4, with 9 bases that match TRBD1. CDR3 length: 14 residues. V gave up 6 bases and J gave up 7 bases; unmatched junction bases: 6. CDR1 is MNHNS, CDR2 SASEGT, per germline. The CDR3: CASSPTGGFEKLFF. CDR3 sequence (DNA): TGTGCCAGCAGCCCAACAGGGGGCTTTGAAAAACTGTTTTTT.

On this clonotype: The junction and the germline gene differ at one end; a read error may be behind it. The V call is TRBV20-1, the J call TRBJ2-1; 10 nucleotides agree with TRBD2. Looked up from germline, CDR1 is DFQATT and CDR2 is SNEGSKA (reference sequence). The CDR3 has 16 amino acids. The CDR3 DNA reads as TGCTGTGCTAGTTCTAGCGGGAGCTCCATATACAATGAGCAGTTCTTC. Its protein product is CCASSSGSSIYNEQFF.

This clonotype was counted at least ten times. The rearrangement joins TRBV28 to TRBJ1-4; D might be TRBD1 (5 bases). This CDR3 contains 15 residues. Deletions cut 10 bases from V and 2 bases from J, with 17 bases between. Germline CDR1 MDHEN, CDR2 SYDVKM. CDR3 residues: CATLRPGLTNEKLFF. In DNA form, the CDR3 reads TGTGCCACTCTAAGACCGGGGCTGACTAATGAAAAACTGTTTTTT. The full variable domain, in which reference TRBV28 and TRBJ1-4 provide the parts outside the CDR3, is DVKVTQSSRYLVKRTGEKVFLECVQDMDHENMFWYRQDPGLGLRLIYFSYDVKMKEKGDIPEGYSVSREKKERFSLILESASTNQTSMYLCATLRPGLTNEKLFFGSGTQLSVL.

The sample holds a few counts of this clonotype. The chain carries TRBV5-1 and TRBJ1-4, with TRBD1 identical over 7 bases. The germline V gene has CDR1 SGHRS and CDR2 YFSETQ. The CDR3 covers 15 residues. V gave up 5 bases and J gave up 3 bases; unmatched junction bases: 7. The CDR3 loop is CASRSTGAANEKLFF. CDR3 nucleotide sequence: TGCGCCAGCAGATCCACAGGGGCGGCTAATGAAAAACTGTTTTTT.

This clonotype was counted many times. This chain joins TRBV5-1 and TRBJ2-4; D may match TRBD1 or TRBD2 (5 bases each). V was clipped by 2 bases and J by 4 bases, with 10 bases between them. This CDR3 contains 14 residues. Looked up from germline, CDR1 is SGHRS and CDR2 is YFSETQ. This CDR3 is CASSFTGQKNIQYF. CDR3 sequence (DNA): TGCGCCAGCAGCTTCACGGGGCAGAAAAACATTCAGTACTTC. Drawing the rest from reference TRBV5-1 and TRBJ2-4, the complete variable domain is KAGVTQTPRYLIKTRGQQVTLSCSPISGHRSVSWYQQTPGQGLQFLFEYFSETQRNKGNFPGRFSGRQFSNSRSEMNVSTLELGDSALYLCASSFTGQKNIQYFGAGTRLSVL.

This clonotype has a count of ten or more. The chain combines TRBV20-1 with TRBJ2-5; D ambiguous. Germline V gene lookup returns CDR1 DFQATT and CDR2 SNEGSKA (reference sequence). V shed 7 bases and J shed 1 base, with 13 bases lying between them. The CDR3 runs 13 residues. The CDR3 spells CSVPGLGQETQYF. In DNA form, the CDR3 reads TGCAGTGTACCCGGGCTCGGCCAAGAGACCCAGTACTTC.

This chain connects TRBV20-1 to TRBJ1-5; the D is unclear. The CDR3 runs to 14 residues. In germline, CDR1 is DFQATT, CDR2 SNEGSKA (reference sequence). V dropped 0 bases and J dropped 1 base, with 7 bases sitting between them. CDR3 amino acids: CSAREGMSNQPQHF. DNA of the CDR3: TGCAGTGCTAGAGAAGGGATGAGCAATCAGCCCCAGCATTTT.

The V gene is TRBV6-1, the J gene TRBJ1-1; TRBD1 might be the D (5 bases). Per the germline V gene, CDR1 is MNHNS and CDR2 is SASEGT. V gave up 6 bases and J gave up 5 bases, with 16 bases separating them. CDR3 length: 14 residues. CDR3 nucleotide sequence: TGTGCCAGCAGGTCCATGGGGCAAGGGACTGAAGCTTTCTTT. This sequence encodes CASRSMGQGTEAFF.

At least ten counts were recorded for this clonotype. The CDR3 DNA sequence: TGTGCCAGCAGCGCTACAGGGAGGGAGCCCCAGCATTTT. Protein: CASSATGREPQHF. This rearrangement joins TRBV9 to TRBJ1-5; D may be TRBD1 (6 bases). This CDR3 has 13 residues. The V gene lost 3 bases and the J gene lost 8 bases, with 12 bases spanning the gap. CDR1 is SGDLS, CDR2 YYNGEE, per germline.

CDR3 nucleotides: TGTGCCAGCAGCTTGTTCAGGGGTACGATCTACAATGAGCAGTTCTTC. This encodes CASSLFRGTIYNEQFF. The chain recombines TRBV5-4 with TRBJ2-1; D perhaps matches TRBD1 (6 bases). In germline, CDR1 is SGHNT, CDR2 YYREEE (reference sequence). The CDR3 length is 16 residues. V gave up 1 base and J gave up 3 bases, with 14 bases separating them.

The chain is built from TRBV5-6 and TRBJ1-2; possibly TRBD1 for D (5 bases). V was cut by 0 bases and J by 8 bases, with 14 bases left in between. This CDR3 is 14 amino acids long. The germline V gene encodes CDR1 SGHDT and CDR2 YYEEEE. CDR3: CASSLADVRVGYTF. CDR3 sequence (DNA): TGTGCCAGCAGCTTGGCGGATGTCAGGGTGGGCTACACCTTC.

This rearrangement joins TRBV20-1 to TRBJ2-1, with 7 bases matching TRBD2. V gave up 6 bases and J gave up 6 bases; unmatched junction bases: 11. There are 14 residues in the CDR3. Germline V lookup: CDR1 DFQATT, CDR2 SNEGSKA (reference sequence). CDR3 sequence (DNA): TGCAGTGCCGTGGACGGGGAGCGGGGCAATGAGCAGTTCTTC. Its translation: CSAVDGERGNEQFF.

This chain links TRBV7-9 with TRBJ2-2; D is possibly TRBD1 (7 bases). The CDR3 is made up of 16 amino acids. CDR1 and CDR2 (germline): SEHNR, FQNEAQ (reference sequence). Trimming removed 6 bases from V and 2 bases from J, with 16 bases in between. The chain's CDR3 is CASRKGGTANTGELFF. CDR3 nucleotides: TGTGCCAGCAGAAAAGGGGGGACAGCAAACACCGGGGAGCTGTTTTTT. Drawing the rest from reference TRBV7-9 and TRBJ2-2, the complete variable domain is DTGVSQNPRHKITKRGQNVTFRCDPISEHNRLYWYRQTLGQGPEFLTYFQNEAQLEKSRLLSDRFSAERPKGSFSTLEIQRTEQGDSAMYLCASRKGGTANTGELFFGEGSRLTVL.

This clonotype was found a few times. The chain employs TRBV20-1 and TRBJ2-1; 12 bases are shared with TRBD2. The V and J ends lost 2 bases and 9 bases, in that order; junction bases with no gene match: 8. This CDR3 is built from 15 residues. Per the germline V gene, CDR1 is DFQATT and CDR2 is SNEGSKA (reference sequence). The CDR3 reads CSARKSSGRAIEQFF. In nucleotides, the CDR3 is TGCAGTGCTAGAAAGTCTAGCGGGAGGGCCATTGAGCAGTTCTTC.

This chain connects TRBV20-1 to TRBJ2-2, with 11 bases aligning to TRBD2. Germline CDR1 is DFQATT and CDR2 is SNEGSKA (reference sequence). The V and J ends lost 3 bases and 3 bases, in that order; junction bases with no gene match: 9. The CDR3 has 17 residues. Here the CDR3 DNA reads TGCAGTGCTAGGCTAGCGGGAGGTCTAAGCTACACCGGGGAGCTGTTTTTT. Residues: CSARLAGGLSYTGELFF.